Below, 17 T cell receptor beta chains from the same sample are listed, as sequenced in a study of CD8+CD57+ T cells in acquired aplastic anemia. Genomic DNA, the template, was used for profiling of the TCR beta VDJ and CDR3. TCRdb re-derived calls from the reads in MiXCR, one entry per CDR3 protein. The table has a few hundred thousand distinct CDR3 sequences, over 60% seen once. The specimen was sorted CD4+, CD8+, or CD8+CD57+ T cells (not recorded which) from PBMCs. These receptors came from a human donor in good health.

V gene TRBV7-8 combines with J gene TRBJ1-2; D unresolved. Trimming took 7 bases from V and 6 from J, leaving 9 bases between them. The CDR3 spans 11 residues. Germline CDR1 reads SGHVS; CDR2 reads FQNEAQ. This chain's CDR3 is CASTEGNGYTF. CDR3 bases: TGTGCCAGCACCGAGGGAAATGGCTACACCTTC.

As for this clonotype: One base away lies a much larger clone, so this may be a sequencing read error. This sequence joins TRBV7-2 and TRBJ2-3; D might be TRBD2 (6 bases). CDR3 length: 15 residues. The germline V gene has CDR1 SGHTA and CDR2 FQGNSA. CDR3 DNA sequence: TGTGCCAGCAGCCCAGGTGGGGGGTCCACAGGTACGCAGTATTTT. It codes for CASSPGGGSTGTQYF. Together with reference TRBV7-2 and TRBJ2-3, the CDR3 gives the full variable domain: GAGVSQSPSNKVTEKGKDVELRCDPISGHTALYWYRQSLGQGLEFLIYFQGNSAPDKSGLPSDRFSAERTGGSVSTLTIQRTQQEDSAVYLCASSPGGGSTGTQYFGPGTRLTVL.

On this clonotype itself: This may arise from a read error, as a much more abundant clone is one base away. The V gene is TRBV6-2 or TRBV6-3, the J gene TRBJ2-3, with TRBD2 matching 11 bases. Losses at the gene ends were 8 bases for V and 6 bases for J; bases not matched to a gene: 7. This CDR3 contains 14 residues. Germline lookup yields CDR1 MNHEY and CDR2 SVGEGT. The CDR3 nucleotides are TGTGCCAGCGGCCTAGCGGGGGGCCTTGATACGCAGTATTTT. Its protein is CASGLAGGLDTQYF.

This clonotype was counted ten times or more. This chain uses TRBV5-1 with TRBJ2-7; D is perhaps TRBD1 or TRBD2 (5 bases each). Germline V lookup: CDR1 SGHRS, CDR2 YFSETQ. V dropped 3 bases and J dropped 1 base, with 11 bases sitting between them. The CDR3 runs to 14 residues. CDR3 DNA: TGCGCCAGCAGCTGGAGGCAGGGATCCTACGAGCAGTACTTC. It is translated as CASSWRQGSYEQYF.

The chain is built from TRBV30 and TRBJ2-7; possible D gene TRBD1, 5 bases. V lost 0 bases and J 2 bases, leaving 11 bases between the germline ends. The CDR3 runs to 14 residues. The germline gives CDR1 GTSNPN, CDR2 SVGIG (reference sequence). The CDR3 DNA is TGTGCCTGGAGTGTATTAGACAGTACCTACGAGCAGTACTTC. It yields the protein CAWSVLDSTYEQYF.

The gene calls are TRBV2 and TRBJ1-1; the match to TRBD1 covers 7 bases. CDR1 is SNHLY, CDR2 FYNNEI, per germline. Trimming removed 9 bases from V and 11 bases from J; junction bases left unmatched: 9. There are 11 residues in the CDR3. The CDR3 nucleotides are TGTGCCAGTATACAGGGGCTTGAGGCTTTCTTT. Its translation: CASIQGLEAFF.

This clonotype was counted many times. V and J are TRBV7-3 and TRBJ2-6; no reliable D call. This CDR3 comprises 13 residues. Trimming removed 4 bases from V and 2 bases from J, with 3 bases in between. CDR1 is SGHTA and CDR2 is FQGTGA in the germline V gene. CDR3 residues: CASSSPGANVLTF. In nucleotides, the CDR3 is TGTGCCAGCAGCTCCCCTGGGGCCAACGTCCTGACTTTC.

The CDR3 DNA sequence: TGTGCCAGCAACTGGGGACAGGGGAACACTGAAGCTTTCTTT. This codes for CASNWGQGNTEAFF. This sequence joins TRBV7-3 and TRBJ1-1; 9 bases agree with TRBD1. The CDR3 extends over 14 amino acids. Trimming cost V 7 bases and J 1 base; bases outside gene matches: 4. Per germline, CDR1 SGHTA and CDR2 FQGTGA.

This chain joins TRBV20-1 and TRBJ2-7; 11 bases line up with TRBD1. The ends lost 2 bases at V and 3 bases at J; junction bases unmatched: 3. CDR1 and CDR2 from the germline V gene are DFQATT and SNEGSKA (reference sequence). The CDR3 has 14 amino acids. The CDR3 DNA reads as TGCAGTGCTAGATCGGGACAGGGGGTCTACGAGCAGTACTTC. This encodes CSARSGQGVYEQYF.

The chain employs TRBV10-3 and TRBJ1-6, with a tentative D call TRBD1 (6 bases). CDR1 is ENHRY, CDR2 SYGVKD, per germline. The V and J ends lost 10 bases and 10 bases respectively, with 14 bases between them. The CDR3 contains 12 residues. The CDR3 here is CATGQPGSPLHF. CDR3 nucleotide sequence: TGTGCCACCGGACAGCCGGGATCACCCCTCCACTTT.

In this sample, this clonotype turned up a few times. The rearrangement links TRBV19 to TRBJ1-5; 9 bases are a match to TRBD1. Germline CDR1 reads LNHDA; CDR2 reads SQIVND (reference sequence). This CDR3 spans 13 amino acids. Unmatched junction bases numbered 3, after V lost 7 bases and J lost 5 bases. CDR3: CASTGQGYQPQHF. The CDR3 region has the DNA TGTGCCAGTACGGGACAGGGCTATCAGCCCCAGCATTTT.

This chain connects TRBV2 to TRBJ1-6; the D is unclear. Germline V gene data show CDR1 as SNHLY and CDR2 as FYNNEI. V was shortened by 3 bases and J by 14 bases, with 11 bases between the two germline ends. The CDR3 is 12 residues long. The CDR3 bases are TGTGCCAGCAGTGACCGGTTTGCAACCCTCCACTTT. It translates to CASSDRFATLHF.

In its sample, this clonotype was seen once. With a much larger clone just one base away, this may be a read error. CDR3 amino acids: CAISPGSSGANVLTF. CDR3 nucleotides: TGTGCCATCAGTCCCGGGAGCTCTGGGGCCAACGTCCTGACTTTC. This sequence joins TRBV10-3 and TRBJ2-6; TRBD2 might be the D (6 bases). Germline lookup yields CDR1 ENHRY and CDR2 SYGVKD. The CDR3 length is 15 residues. V dropped 5 bases and J dropped 0 bases, with 8 bases sitting between them.

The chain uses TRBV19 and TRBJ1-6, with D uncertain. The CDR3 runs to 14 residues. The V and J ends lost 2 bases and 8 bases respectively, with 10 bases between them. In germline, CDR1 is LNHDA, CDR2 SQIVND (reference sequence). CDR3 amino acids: CASSITGYYSPLHF. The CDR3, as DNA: TGTGCCAGTAGTATAACGGGTTATTATTCACCCCTCCACTTT.

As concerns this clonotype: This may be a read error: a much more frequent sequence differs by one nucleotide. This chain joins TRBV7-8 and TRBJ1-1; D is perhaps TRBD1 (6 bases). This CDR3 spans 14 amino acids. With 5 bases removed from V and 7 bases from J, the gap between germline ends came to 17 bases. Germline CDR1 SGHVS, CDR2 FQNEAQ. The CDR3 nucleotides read TGTGCCAGCAGCCCAGAGGGGGGGGCAGGTGAAGCTTTCTTT. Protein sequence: CASSPEGGAGEAFF.

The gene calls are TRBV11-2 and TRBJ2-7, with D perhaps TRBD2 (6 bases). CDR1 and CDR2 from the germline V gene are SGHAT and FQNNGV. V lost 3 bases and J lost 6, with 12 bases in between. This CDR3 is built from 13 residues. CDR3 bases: TGTGCCAGCAGCTTCGGGGGATCCATCGAGCAGTACTTC. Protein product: CASSFGGSIEQYF.

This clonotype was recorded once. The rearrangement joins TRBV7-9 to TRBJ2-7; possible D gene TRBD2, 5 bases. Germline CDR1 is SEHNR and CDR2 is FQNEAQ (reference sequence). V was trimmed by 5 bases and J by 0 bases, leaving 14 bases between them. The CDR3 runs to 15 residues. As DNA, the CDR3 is TGTGCCAGCAGCAAGAGGGCCGTCGTCTCCTACGAGCAGTACTTC. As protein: CASSKRAVVSYEQYF.